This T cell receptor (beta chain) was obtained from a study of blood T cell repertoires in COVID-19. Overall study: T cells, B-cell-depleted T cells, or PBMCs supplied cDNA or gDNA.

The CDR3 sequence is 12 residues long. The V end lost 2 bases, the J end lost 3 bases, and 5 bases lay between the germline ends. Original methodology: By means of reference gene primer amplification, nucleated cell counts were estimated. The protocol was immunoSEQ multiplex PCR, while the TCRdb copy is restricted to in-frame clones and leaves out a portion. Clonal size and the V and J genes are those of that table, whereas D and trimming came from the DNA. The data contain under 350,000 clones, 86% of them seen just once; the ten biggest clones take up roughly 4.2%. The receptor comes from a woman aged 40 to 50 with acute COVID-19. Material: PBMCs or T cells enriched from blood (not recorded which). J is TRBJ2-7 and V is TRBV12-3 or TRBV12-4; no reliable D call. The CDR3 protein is CASSLISYEQYF. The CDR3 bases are TGTGCCAGCAGTTTAATCAGCTACGAGCAGTACTTC.